This paragraph covers one T cell receptor (beta chain) sequence. The sample originates from a study of cytomegalovirus exposure and HLA in healthy donors. The V segment lost 4 bases and the J segment 5 bases; nucleotides outside the gene matches: 12. The CDR3 loop spans 17 amino acids. CDR1 is SGDLS, CDR2 YYNGEE, per germline. PCR employed 60 Vbeta and 13 Jbeta primers. Method: immunoSEQ multiplex PCR; TCRdb's copy keeps in-frame clones and lacks some. Of 140,000 to 150,000 clones listed, approximately 76% are singletons. The sample was PBMCs. This TCR was recovered from a middle-aged man in good health and CMV-seronegative. This chain uses TRBV9 with TRBJ2-2; 9 bases are a match to TRBD1. This chain's CDR3 is CASSLPGQGRLTGELFF. As DNA, the CDR3 is TGTGCCAGCAGCCTTCCGGGACAGGGTAGATTGACCGGGGAGCTGTTTTTT. The complete variable domain, with remaining parts taken from reference TRBV9 and TRBJ2-2, reads DSGVTQTPKHLITATGQRVTLRCSPRSGDLSVYWYQQSLDQGLQFLIQYYNGEERAKGNILERFSAQQFPDLHSELNLSSLELGDSALYFCASSLPGQGRLTGELFFGEGSRLTVL.